This entry concerns a single TCR beta chain. This specimen comes from a study of blood T cell repertoires in COVID-19. Overall study context: Material from acute and convalescent COVID-19 was sourced from the United States, Italy and Spain. Sample material is recorded as cDNA or gDNA derived from T cells, B-cell-depleted T cells, or PBMCs.

Source study methods: Amplification of reference gene primers was used by the study to estimate nucleated cell counts. Produced via immunoSEQ multiplex PCR; TCRdb's table is partial and in-frame only. D and trimming come from the DNA, and the V and J calls and clone size come from that table. Among about 110,000 clones, about nine tenths were seen once, and the ten largest hold roughly 4.4%. The specimen was peripheral blood. This receptor was identified in a woman aged 45-59 years with acute or convalescent COVID-19.

The CDR3 here is CASSFGNSGANVLTF. CDR3 nucleotides: TGTGCCAGCAGCTTCGGGAACTCTGGGGCCAACGTCCTGACTTTC. The J gene is TRBJ2-6, the V gene TRBV7-2, with D possibly matching TRBD2 (5 bases). Germline CDR1 reads SGHTA; CDR2 reads FQGNSA. This CDR3 has 15 amino acids. V was cut by 3 bases and J by 0 bases, with 6 bases left in between.